The next 18 T cell receptor beta chains were all read from a single sample in a study of control samples from healthy donors and cancer patients. Sequencing used immunoSEQ multiplex PCR; TCRdb keeps in-frame clones, though not all of them. Among roughly 140,000 clones listed, about 89% were seen once. Sequencing was performed on blood. These receptors came from a young man in good health.

The V gene is TRBV19, the J gene TRBJ1-1; the D gene is possibly TRBD1 (5 bases). The ends were cut back, 6 bases at V and 4 bases at J, with 12 bases in the middle. CDR3 size: 13 residues. The germline V gene encodes CDR1 LNHDA and CDR2 SQIVND (reference sequence). The CDR3 DNA reads TGTGCCAGTAGCCTGGAAAGGGGCACTGAAGCTTTCTTT. It codes for CASSLERGTEAFF.

This chain connects TRBV7-3 to TRBJ2-5, with D unclear. V was trimmed by 1 base and J by 2 bases, leaving 5 bases between them. The CDR3 is made up of 13 amino acids. Germline CDR1 SGHTA, CDR2 FQGTGA. The CDR3 DNA follows: TGTGCCAGCAGCTTAAGAGTACAAGAGACCCAGTACTTC. Protein product: CASSLRVQETQYF.

V usage is TRBV7-8 and J usage is TRBJ2-7; TRBD1 agrees at 10 bases. The CDR3 spans 17 residues. Trimming took 5 bases from V and 5 from J; bases not matched to a gene: 15. Germline CDR1 SGHVS, CDR2 FQNEAQ. CDR3 amino acids: CASSLKLGTGALDEQYF. The CDR3 DNA sequence: TGTGCCAGCAGCCTAAAGCTTGGGACAGGGGCTCTCGACGAGCAGTACTTC.

This clone has a single count. The V call is TRBV27, the J call TRBJ1-3, with TRBD1 as a possible D gene (6 bases). The V and J ends lost 2 bases and 1 base respectively, with 15 bases between them. The CDR3 extends over 17 amino acids. The V gene's germline CDR1 is MNHEY and CDR2 SMNVEV (reference sequence). CDR3 in amino acids: CASSLTRGLGSGNTIYF. CDR3 coding DNA: TGTGCCAGCAGTTTAACCAGGGGCTTGGGGTCTGGAAACACCATATATTTT.

The chain uses TRBV6-2 or TRBV6-3 and TRBJ2-5, with D maybe TRBD2 (6 bases). The length of the CDR3 is 15 residues. Trimming removed 4 bases at V and 1 base at J, with 13 bases between. From germline, CDR1 is MNHEY and CDR2 SVGEGT. CDR3 sequence reads: CASSSWRGGQETQYF. CDR3 DNA: TGTGCCAGCAGTTCGTGGCGGGGCGGCCAAGAGACCCAGTACTTC.

The J gene is TRBJ2-3, the V gene TRBV3-1 (or the pseudogene TRBV3-2); 8 bases are a match to TRBD1. Looked up from germline, CDR1 is LGHDT and CDR2 is YNNKEL (reference sequence). The ends lost 4 bases at V and 2 bases at J; junction bases unmatched: 8. The CDR3 is 16 residues long. The CDR3: CASSPQGERITDTQYF. In DNA form, the CDR3 reads TGTGCCAGCAGCCCACAGGGGGAAAGAATCACAGATACGCAGTATTTT.

V is TRBV6-2 or TRBV6-3 and J is TRBJ2-3; tentative D call: TRBD2 (5 bases). CDR1 and CDR2 (germline): MNHEY, SVGEGT. V gave up 2 bases and J gave up 6 bases, with 12 bases separating them. The CDR3 loop spans 14 amino acids. CDR3 residues: CASSYVPPGDTQYF. The CDR3 coding sequence is TGTGCCAGCAGTTACGTCCCGCCGGGGGATACGCAGTATTTT.

As DNA, the CDR3 is TGTGCTAGTGGTTTAGGAGGAGAGACCCAGTACTTC. Amino acids: CASGLGGETQYF. J is TRBJ2-5 and V is TRBV12-5, with a weak D call TRBD2 (5 bases). The germline V gene has CDR1 LGHNT and CDR2 FRNRAP. The V end was cut by 3 bases, the J end by 4 bases, with 6 bases between. The CDR3 loop spans 12 amino acids.

The chain couples TRBV7-2 to TRBJ1-2, with D possibly TRBD1 on 5 matching bases. The CDR3 runs to 15 residues. V lost 5 bases and J lost 4, with 17 bases in between. Per the germline V gene, CDR1 is SGHTA and CDR2 is FQGNSA. This CDR3 reads CASSPNWGESYGYTF. The CDR3 coding sequence is TGTGCCAGCAGCCCCAATTGGGGGGAATCCTATGGCTACACCTTC.

The chain carries TRBV29-1 and TRBJ2-7; 7 nucleotides align to TRBD1. J lost 4 bases, V lost 2 bases, and 8 bases had no gene match. The length of the CDR3 is 14 residues. The germline V gene encodes CDR1 SQVTM and CDR2 ANQGSEA. CDR3 in DNA: TGCAGCGTTGAAATTAAGGGCAGGGGGTACGAGCAGTACTTC. Protein: CSVEIKGRGYEQYF.

The V call is TRBV10-3, the J call TRBJ2-5; TRBD2 might be the D (5 bases). The CDR3 has 12 amino acids. Germline V gene sequence: CDR1 ENHRY, CDR2 SYGVKD. V shed 4 bases and J shed 6 bases, with 9 bases lying between them. The DNA for the CDR3 is TGTGCCATCAGTGCGGACGGGAAGACCCAGTACTTC. It specifies CAISADGKTQYF.

This clone showed up just a few times. The chain combines TRBV2 with TRBJ2-7, with 10 bases fitting TRBD2. Losses at the gene ends were 7 bases for V and 6 bases for J; bases not matched to a gene: 6. The CDR3 loop spans 13 amino acids. The germline V gene encodes CDR1 SNHLY and CDR2 FYNNEI. The CDR3 DNA reads as TGTGCCAGCACAGCAGCGGGAGGGCTCGAGCAGTACTTC. Residues: CASTAAGGLEQYF.

The chain links TRBV7-6 to TRBJ2-1; 9 bases are a match to TRBD2. Germline CDR1 is SGHVS and CDR2 is FNYEAQ. J lost 0 bases, V lost 1 base, and 1 base had no gene match. There are 16 residues in the CDR3. DNA for the CDR3: TGTGCCAGCAGCTTAGGGACTAGCGTCTCCTACAATGAGCAGTTCTTC. Amino acids: CASSLGTSVSYNEQFF.

The chain couples TRBV11-2 to TRBJ2-7; D is uncertain. V was pared by 3 bases and J by 3 bases, with 6 bases between. This CDR3 has 12 amino acids. Germline loops: CDR1 SGHAT, CDR2 FQNNGV. The CDR3 DNA reads TGTGCCAGCAGCTTCTCACACTACGAGCAGTACTTC. Protein product: CASSFSHYEQYF.

The chain joins TRBV9 to TRBJ1-4, with D possibly TRBD1 on 6 matching bases. V lost 4 bases to trimming and J lost 5 bases, with 15 bases between them. This CDR3 spans 15 amino acids. Per germline, CDR1 SGDLS and CDR2 YYNGEE. In DNA form, the CDR3 reads TGTGCCAGCAGCACAAGCGGGACACGAAATGAAAAACTGTTTTTT. Its protein is CASSTSGTRNEKLFF.

The genes are TRBV7-2 and TRBJ2-5; 7 positions match TRBD1. This CDR3 is 14 amino acids long. V shed 2 bases and J 5 bases; nucleotides not matched to a gene: 5. Germline loops: CDR1 SGHTA, CDR2 FQGNSA. Written as DNA, the CDR3 is TGTGCCAGCAGCTTAAAGGGGGCGAGGGAGACCCAGTACTTC. It is translated as CASSLKGARETQYF.

This chain connects TRBV9 to TRBJ1-1; TRBD1 might be the D (5 bases). The germline gives CDR1 SGDLS, CDR2 YYNGEE. V was trimmed by 1 base and J by 5 bases, leaving 9 bases between them. The CDR3 has 13 residues. The CDR3 reads CASSVRTGTEAFF. CDR3 coding DNA: TGTGCCAGCAGCGTACGAACAGGTACTGAAGCTTTCTTT.

Only one count was recorded for this clone. The genes are TRBV4-3 and TRBJ1-1; possible D gene TRBD1, 5 bases. Germline V lookup: CDR1 LGHNA, CDR2 YSLEER. The CDR3 runs 17 residues. V shed 0 bases and J shed 1 base, with 15 bases lying between them. CDR3 residues: CASSQEGETWRNTEAFF. In DNA form, the CDR3 reads TGCGCCAGCAGCCAAGAAGGGGAAACCTGGAGGAACACTGAAGCTTTCTTT.